Each of the 10 T cell receptor beta chains below was sequenced from the same sample in a study of cytomegalovirus exposure and HLA in healthy donors. The primer mix had 60 Vbeta and 13 Jbeta primers. The method was immunoSEQ multiplex PCR; TCRdb's version includes in-frame clones alone and lacks a portion of them. Its table records about 170,000 clones. The sequenced material came from PBMCs. The receptors were sampled from a young woman in good health and CMV-seropositive.

Comment on this clone: Other DNA variants within this sample encode the same CDR3. V and J are TRBV2 and TRBJ1-2; D may be TRBD1 (6 bases). This CDR3 has 12 amino acids. The V end lost 2 bases, the J end lost 5 bases, and 6 bases lay between the germline ends. CDR1 is SNHLY, CDR2 FYNNEI, per germline. In DNA, the CDR3 is TGTGCCAGCAGTGAAAGGGGGTATGGCTACACCTTC. Translation gives CASSERGYGYTF.

The V and J genes are TRBV6-1 and TRBJ1-5; the match to TRBD1 covers 9 bases. From germline, CDR1 is MNHNS and CDR2 SASEGT. With 1 base clipped from V and 0 bases from J, the junction kept 7 bases outside the gene matches. This CDR3 comprises 18 residues. CDR3 sequence reads: CASSEGWDRDNSNQPQHF. DNA of the CDR3: TGTGCCAGCAGTGAAGGGTGGGACAGGGATAATAGCAATCAGCCCCAGCATTTT.

This sequence joins TRBV19 and TRBJ2-1; 7 nucleotides match TRBD2. The germline V gene encodes CDR1 LNHDA and CDR2 SQIVND (reference sequence). This CDR3 spans 16 amino acids. After removal of 1 base from V and 5 bases from J, the junction contained 8 bases not matched to a gene. DNA of the CDR3: TGTGCCAGTAGTATAGTCCGGGCGGGAGAAGACAATGAGCAGTTCTTC. This encodes CASSIVRAGEDNEQFF.

V usage is TRBV5-1 and J usage is TRBJ2-5; no clear D gene. Germline loops: CDR1 SGHRS, CDR2 YFSETQ. V was cut by 3 bases and J by 5 bases, with 17 bases left in between. The CDR3 extends over 15 amino acids. The CDR3, as DNA: TGCGCCAGCAGCTCGGAACAGCCCACCTGGGAGACCCAGTACTTC. Its translation: CASSSEQPTWETQYF.

The J gene is TRBJ1-1, the V gene TRBV7-9, with a possible D match to TRBD1 (5 bases). CDR1 and CDR2 (germline): SEHNR, FQNEAQ (reference sequence). This CDR3 has 14 residues. Trimming shortened V by 5 bases and J by 1 base, and 11 bases separated the two germline ends. The CDR3 loop reads CASSPTGANTEAFF. CDR3 sequence (DNA): TGTGCCAGCAGCCCAACAGGTGCGAACACTGAAGCTTTCTTT. Based on the CDR3 plus reference TRBV7-9 and TRBJ1-1, the full variable domain is DTGVSQNPRHKITKRGQNVTFRCDPISEHNRLYWYRQTLGQGPEFLTYFQNEAQLEKSRLLSDRFSAERPKGSFSTLEIQRTEQGDSAMYLCASSPTGANTEAFFGQGTRLTVV.

The chain employs TRBV2 and TRBJ1-4, with 7 bases fitting TRBD1. The ends lost 5 bases at V and 5 bases at J; junction bases unmatched: 5. Germline assignment: CDR1 SNHLY and CDR2 FYNNEI. This CDR3 is built from 14 residues. The CDR3 region is CASSTGEVNEKLFF. The CDR3, as DNA: TGTGCCAGCAGTACAGGGGAGGTGAATGAAAAACTGTTTTTT.

This sequence joins TRBV18 and TRBJ2-1; 8 bases fit TRBD2. Germline CDR1 is KGHSH and CDR2 is LQKENI. This CDR3 contains 18 residues. J was trimmed by 0 bases and V by 1 base; bases with no gene match: 8. The CDR3 spells CASSPRGSGTSSYNEQFF. CDR3 nucleotides: TGTGCCAGCTCACCACGGGGTAGCGGGACTAGCTCCTACAATGAGCAGTTCTTC.

This chain uses TRBV2 with TRBJ2-7; no clear D. Germline values: CDR1 SNHLY, CDR2 FYNNEI. With 2 bases removed from V and 12 bases from J, the gap between germline ends came to 14 bases. The CDR3 sequence is 12 residues long. CDR3 amino acids: CASSESERTWYF. The CDR3 DNA is TGTGCCAGCAGTGAATCGGAGCGAACATGGTACTTC.

The rearrangement uses TRBV19 and TRBJ2-1, with 7 bases identical to TRBD1. The CDR3 loop spans 15 amino acids. J was trimmed by 3 bases and V by 3 bases; bases with no gene match: 5. Per germline, CDR1 LNHDA and CDR2 SQIVND (reference sequence). This CDR3 reads CASSISWDSYNEQFF. DNA for the CDR3: TGTGCCAGTAGTATCTCGTGGGACAGCTACAATGAGCAGTTCTTC.

This sequence joins TRBV5-1 and TRBJ2-7; 7 bases align to TRBD2. Trimming took 4 bases from V and 2 from J; bases not matched to a gene: 9. The germline V gene has CDR1 SGHRS and CDR2 YFSETQ. This CDR3 spans 15 amino acids. The chain's CDR3 is CASSRNSGPTYEQYF. The CDR3 DNA is TGCGCCAGCAGCCGAAATAGCGGGCCAACCTACGAGCAGTACTTC. The full variable domain, rest sourced from reference TRBV5-1 and TRBJ2-7, is KAGVTQTPRYLIKTRGQQVTLSCSPISGHRSVSWYQQTPGQGLQFLFEYFSETQRNKGNFPGRFSGRQFSNSRSEMNVSTLELGDSALYLCASSRNSGPTYEQYFGPGTRLTVT.